This T cell receptor (beta chain) was identified in a study of cytotoxic CD8 clonotypes in ibrutinib-treated CLL. Across the whole study: Response sampling took place at median about 12 months of treatment, range 6 to 36. A mean of around 260,000 productive templates and over 75,000 productive rearrangements was obtained per sample.

Data came from immunoSEQ multiplex PCR; TCRdb stores just in-frame clones and leaves some out. The sample yields tens of thousands of clones, 50% to 60% seen once. Study-level results: Public clonotypes, found uncommonly, either contracted or stayed stable on treatment. Relative to age-matched healthy donors, clonality at baseline was higher, and it tracked circulating CD8+ T-cell counts.

As concerns this clone: Its antigen is not identified.

The specimen comprised PBMCs, sampled at disease progression, from a patient treated with ibrutinib. The sequence was obtained from a human donor with chronic lymphocytic leukemia.

This CDR3 is CASSLAAYPYEQYF. As DNA, the CDR3 is TGTGCCAGCAGTCTGGCAGCATACCCCTACGAGCAGTACTTC. This rearrangement joins TRBV6-5 to TRBJ2-7; D is unclear. The germline V gene has CDR1 MNHEY and CDR2 SVGAGI. The CDR3 runs 14 residues. Trimming cost V 5 bases and J 2 bases, with 13 bases left between them.